The rows below give T cell receptor beta chains drawn from one sample of a study of cytomegalovirus exposure and HLA in healthy donors. This table comes from immunoSEQ multiplex PCR, and its TCRdb copy is limited to in-frame clones, with some not included. In the table there are 90,000 to 150,000 clones, more than 75% of which are singletons. Source material: PBMCs. Every receptor here comes from a woman aged 30 to 39 in good health and CMV-seronegative. Each CDR3 is given with its conserved first and last residue. Fields, in order: CDR3 protein, V gene, J gene.

CDR3 protein: CASSSLREQYF
V gene: TRBV6-1
J gene: TRBJ2-7

CDR3 protein: CASSIGTRTNYGYTF
V gene: TRBV19
J gene: TRBJ1-2

CDR3 protein: CASSASGRNQPQHF
V gene: TRBV6-1
J gene: TRBJ1-5

CDR3 protein: CASSPGLAGETQYF
V gene: TRBV18
J gene: TRBJ2-5

CDR3 protein: CASTSGVGRGSNQPQHF
V gene: TRBV7-9
J gene: TRBJ1-5

CDR3 protein: CASSSGGSGNTIYF
V gene: TRBV7-8
J gene: TRBJ1-3

CDR3 protein: CSVRRRGVGGNTGELFF
V gene: TRBV29-1
J gene: TRBJ2-2

CDR3 protein: CATSRDGQGNTEAFF
V gene: TRBV15
J gene: TRBJ1-1

CDR3 protein: CSVKDRNTEAFF
V gene: TRBV29-1
J gene: TRBJ1-1

CDR3 protein: CAISGGLNQPQHF
V gene: TRBV19
J gene: TRBJ1-5

CDR3 protein: CASRFGQVNEKLFF
V gene: TRBV6-6
J gene: TRBJ1-4

CDR3 protein: CASSSWGPGLAGDTQYF
V gene: TRBV14
J gene: TRBJ2-3

CDR3 protein: CSVAPGTDTQYF
V gene: TRBV29-1
J gene: TRBJ2-3

CDR3 protein: CASSLRQGAGYGYTF
V gene: TRBV4-2
J gene: TRBJ1-2

CDR3 protein: CASLRGLAGDTQYF
V gene: TRBV11-3
J gene: TRBJ2-3

CDR3 protein: CASSQETSYGQGLRGANVLTF
V gene: TRBV4-3
J gene: TRBJ2-6

CDR3 protein: CASSYWQGNYNEQFF
V gene: TRBV6-5
J gene: TRBJ2-1